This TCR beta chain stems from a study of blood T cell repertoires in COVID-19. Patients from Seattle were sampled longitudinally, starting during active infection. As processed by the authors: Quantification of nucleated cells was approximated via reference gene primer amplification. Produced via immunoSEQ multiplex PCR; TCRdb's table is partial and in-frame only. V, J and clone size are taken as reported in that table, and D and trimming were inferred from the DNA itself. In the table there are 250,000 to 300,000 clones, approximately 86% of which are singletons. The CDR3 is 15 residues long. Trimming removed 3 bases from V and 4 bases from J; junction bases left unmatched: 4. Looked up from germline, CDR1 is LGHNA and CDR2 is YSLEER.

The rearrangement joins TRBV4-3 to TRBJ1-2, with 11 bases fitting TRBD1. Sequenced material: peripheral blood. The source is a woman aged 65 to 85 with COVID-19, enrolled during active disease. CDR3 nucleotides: TGCGCCAGCAGCCATCCAGGACAGGGGGCCTATGGCTACACCTTC. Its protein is CASSHPGQGAYGYTF.